This T cell receptor beta chain was recovered during a study of blood T cell repertoires in COVID-19. In the study overall: Nucleic acid was either cDNA or gDNA, and it came from T cells, B-cell-depleted T cells, or PBMCs.

The CDR3 consists of 15 residues. Trimming left V 5 bases short and J 7 bases short, with 17 bases between. Germline assignment: CDR1 SGHVS and CDR2 FQNEAQ. Assay used: immunoSEQ multiplex PCR; TCRdb lists only in-frame clones, some missing. This sample has approximately 140,000 clones, with 84% found just once. Sample: PBMCs or T cells enriched from blood (not recorded which). The chain has TRBV7-8 and TRBJ1-4; tentative D call: TRBD1 (5 bases). The TCR sequence derives from a woman aged 45 to 65 who had been exposed to COVID-19. CDR3 in DNA: TGTGCCAGCAGCCTGAGGGGCGGGAAGACTGAAAAACTGTTTTTT. Protein sequence: CASSLRGGKTEKLFF.